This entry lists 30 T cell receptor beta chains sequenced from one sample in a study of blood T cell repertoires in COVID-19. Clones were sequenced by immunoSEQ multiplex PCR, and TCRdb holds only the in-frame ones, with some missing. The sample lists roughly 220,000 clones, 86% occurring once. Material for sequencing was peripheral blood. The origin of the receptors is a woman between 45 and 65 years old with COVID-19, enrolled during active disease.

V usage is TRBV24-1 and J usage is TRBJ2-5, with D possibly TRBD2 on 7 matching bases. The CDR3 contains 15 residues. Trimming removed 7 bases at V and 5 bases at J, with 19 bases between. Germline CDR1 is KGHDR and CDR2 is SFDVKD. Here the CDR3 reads CATSQGGGPGETQYF. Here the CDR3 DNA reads TGTGCCACCAGCCAAGGGGGGGGGCCGGGGGAGACCCAGTACTTC.

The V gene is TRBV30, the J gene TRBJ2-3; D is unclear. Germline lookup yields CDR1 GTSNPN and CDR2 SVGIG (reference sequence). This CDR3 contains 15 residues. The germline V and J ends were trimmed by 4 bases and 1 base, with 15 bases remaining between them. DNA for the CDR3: TGTGCCTGGACCACCGGAGCCCTGGGCACAGATACGCAGTATTTT. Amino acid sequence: CAWTTGALGTDTQYF.

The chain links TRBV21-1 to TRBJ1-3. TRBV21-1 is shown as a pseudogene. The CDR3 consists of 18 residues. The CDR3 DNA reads TGTGCCAGCAGTTCCCCAGCGGGGCAAGGGCTCTCTGGAAACACCATATATTTT. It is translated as CASSSPAGQGLSGNTIYF.

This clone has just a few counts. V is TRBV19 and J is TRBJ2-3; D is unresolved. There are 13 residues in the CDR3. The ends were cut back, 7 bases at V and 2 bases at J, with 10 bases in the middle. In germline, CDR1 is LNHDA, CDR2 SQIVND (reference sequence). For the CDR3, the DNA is TGTGCCAGTAAAGACTTCCTCACAGATACGCAGTATTTT. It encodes CASKDFLTDTQYF.

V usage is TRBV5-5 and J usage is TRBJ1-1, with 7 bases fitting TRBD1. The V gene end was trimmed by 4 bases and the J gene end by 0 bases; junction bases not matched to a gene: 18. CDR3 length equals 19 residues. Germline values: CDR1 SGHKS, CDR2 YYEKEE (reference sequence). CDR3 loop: CASSPRPRTGPGLNTEAFF. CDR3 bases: TGTGCCAGCAGCCCAAGACCTCGGACAGGACCCGGCTTGAACACTGAAGCTTTCTTT.

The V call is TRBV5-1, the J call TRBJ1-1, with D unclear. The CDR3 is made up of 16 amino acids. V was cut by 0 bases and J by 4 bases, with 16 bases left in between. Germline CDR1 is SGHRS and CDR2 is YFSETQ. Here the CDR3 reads CASSLAGGVGGTEAFF. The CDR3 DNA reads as TGCGCCAGCAGCTTGGCCGGTGGAGTGGGTGGCACTGAAGCTTTCTTT.

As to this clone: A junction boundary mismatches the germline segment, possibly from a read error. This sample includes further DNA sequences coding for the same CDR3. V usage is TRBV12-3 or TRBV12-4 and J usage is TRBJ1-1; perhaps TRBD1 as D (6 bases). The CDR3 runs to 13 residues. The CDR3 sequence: CASSSTGNTEAFF. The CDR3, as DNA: TGTGCCAGCAGTTCCACAGGGAACACTGAAGCCTTCTTT.

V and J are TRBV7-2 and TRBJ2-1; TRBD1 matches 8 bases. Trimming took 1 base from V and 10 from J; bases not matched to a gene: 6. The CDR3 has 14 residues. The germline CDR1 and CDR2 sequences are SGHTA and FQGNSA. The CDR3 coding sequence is TGTGCCAGCAGCTTAGGGTCAGGGGGCGAGGAGCAGTTCTTC. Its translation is CASSLGSGGEEQFF.

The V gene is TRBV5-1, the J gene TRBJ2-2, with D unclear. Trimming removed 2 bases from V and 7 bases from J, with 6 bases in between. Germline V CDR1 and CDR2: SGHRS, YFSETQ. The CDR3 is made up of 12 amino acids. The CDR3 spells CASSFPDGELFF. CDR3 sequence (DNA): TGCGCCAGCAGCTTTCCAGACGGGGAGCTGTTTTTT.

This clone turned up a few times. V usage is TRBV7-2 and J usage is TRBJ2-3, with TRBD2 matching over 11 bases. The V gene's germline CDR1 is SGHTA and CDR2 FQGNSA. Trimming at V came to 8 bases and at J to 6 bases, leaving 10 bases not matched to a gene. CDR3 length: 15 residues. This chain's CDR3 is CASATSGGRSDTQYF. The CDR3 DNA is TGTGCCAGCGCAACTAGCGGGGGACGGTCGGATACGCAGTATTTT.

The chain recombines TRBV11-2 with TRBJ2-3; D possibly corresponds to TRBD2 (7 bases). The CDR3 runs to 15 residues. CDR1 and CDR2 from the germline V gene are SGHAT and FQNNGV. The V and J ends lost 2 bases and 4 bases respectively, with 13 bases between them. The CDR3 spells CASSLMSGGPDTQYF. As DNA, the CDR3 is TGTGCCAGCAGCTTAATGTCGGGGGGCCCAGATACGCAGTATTTT.

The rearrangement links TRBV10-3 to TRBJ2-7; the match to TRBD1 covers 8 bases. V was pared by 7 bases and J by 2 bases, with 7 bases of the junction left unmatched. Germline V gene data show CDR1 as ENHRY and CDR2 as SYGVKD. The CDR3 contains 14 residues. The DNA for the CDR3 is TGTGCCATCACCCCAGGACAGGGCCCCTACGAGCAGTACTTC. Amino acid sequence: CAITPGQGPYEQYF.

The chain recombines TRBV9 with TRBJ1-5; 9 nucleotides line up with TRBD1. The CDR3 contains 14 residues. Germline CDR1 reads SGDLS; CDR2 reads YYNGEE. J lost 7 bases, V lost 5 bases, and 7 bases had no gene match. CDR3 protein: CASSRTGEFQPQHF. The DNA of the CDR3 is TGTGCCAGCAGTCGGACAGGGGAATTCCAGCCCCAGCATTTT.

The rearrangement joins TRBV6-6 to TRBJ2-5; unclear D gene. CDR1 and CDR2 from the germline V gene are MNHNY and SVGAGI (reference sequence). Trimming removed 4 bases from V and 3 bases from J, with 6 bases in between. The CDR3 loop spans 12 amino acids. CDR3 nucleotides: TGTGCCAGCAGTTCCCTAGAAGAGACCCAGTACTTC. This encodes CASSSLEETQYF.

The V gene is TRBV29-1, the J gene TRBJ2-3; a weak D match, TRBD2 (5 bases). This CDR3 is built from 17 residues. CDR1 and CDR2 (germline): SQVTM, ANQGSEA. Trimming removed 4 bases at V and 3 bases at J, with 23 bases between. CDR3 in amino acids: CSVAFPLSWGVTDTQYF. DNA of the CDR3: TGCAGCGTTGCCTTCCCCCTCTCCTGGGGAGTAACAGATACGCAGTATTTT.

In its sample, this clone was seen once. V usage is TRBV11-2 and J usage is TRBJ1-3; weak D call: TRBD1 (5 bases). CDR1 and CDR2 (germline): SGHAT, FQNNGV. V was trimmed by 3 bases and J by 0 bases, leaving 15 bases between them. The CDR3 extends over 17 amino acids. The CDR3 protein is CASSLTRGESSGNTIYF. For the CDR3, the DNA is TGTGCCAGCAGCTTGACCCGGGGGGAGAGCTCTGGAAACACCATATATTTT.

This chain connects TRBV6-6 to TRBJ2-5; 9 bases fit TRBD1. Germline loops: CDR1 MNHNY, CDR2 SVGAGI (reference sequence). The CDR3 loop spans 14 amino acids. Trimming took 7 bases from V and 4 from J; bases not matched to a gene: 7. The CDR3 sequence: CASTEQGARETQYF. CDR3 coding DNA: TGTGCCAGCACCGAACAGGGGGCGCGAGAGACCCAGTACTTC.

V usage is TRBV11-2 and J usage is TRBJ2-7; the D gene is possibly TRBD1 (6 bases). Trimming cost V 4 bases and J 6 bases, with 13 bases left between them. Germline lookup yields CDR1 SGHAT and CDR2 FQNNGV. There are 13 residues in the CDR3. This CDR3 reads CASSSQRGSEQYV. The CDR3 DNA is TGTGCCAGCAGCTCCCAGAGGGGGTCCGAGCAGTACGTC.

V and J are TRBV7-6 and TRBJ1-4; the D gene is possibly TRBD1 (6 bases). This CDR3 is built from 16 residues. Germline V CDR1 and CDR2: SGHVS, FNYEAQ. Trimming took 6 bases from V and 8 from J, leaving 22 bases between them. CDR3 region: CASSSFRQDGVEKLFF. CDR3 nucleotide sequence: TGTGCCAGCAGTTCTTTTAGACAGGATGGGGTGGAAAAACTGTTTTTT. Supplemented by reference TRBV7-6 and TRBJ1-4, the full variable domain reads GAGVSQSPRYKVTKRGQDVALRCDPISGHVSLYWYRQALGQGPEFLTYFNYEAQQDKSGLPNDRFSAERPEGSISTLTIQRTEQRDSAMYRCASSSFRQDGVEKLFFGSGTQLSVL.

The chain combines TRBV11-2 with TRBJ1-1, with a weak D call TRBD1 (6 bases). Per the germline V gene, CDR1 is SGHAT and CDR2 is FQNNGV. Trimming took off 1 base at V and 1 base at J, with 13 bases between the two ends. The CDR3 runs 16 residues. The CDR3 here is CASSLGKGRGNTEAFF. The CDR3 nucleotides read TGTGCCAGCAGCTTAGGGAAAGGCAGGGGGAACACTGAAGCTTTCTTT.

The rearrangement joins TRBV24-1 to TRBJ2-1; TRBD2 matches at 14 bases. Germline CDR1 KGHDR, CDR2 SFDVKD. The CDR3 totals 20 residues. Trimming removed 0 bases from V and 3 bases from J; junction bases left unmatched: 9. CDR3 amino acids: CATSDLPTSGGANRYNEQFF. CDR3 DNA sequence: TGTGCCACCAGTGATTTGCCGACTAGCGGGGGGGCAAACCGCTACAATGAGCAGTTCTTC.

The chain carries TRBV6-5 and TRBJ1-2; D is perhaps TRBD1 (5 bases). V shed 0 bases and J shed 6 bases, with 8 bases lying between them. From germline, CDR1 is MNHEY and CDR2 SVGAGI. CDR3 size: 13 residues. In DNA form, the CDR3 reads TGTGCCAGCAGTTACTCTGGGGGGGATGGCTACACCTTC. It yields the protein CASSYSGGDGYTF.

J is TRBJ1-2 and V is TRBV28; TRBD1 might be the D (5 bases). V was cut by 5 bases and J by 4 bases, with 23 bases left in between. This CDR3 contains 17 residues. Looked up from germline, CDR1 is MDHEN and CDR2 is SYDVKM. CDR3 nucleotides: TGTGCCAGCAGTAATCGCACCCCGGGGGTTGTGTCCTATGGCTACACCTTC. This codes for CASSNRTPGVVSYGYTF.

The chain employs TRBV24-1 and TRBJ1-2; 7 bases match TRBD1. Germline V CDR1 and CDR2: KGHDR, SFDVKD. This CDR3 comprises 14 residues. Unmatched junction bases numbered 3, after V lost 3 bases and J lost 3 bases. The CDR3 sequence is CATSDPTGYYGYTF. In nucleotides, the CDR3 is TGTGCCACCAGTGATCCGACAGGGTACTATGGCTACACCTTC.

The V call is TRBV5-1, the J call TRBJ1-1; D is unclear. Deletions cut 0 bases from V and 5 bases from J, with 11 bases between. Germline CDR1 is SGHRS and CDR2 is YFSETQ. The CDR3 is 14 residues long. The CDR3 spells CASSLAGVKTEAFF. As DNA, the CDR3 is TGCGCCAGCAGCTTGGCCGGGGTAAAGACTGAAGCTTTCTTT.

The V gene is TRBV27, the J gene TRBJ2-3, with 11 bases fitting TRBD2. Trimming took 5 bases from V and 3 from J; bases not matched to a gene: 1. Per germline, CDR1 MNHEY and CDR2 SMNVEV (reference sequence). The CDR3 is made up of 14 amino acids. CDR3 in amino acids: CASSVAGGTDTQYF. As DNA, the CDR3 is TGTGCCAGCAGTGTAGCGGGGGGGACAGATACGCAGTATTTT.

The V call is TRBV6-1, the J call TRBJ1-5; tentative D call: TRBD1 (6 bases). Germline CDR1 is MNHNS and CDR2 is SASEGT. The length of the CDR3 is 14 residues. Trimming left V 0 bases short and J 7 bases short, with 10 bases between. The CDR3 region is CASSEAGAGQPQHF. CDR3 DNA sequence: TGTGCCAGCAGTGAAGCGGGGGCCGGACAGCCCCAGCATTTT.

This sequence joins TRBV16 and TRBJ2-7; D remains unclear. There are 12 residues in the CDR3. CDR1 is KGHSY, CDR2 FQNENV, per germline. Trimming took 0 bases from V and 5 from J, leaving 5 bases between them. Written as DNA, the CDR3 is TGTGCCAGCAGCCAATCTTTCGACGAGCAGTACTTC. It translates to CASSQSFDEQYF.

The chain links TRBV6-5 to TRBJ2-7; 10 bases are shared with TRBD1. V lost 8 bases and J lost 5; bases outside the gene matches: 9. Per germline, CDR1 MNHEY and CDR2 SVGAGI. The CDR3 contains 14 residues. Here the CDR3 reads CASRLGQGIDEQYF. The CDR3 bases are TGTGCCAGCCGGCTGGGACAGGGGATAGACGAGCAGTACTTC.

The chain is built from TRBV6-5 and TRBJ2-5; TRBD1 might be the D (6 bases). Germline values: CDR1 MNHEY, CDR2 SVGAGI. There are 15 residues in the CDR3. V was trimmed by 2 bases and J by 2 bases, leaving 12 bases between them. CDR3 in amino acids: CASSYRTANQETQYF. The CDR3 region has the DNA TGTGCCAGCAGTTACCGGACAGCCAATCAAGAGACCCAGTACTTC.